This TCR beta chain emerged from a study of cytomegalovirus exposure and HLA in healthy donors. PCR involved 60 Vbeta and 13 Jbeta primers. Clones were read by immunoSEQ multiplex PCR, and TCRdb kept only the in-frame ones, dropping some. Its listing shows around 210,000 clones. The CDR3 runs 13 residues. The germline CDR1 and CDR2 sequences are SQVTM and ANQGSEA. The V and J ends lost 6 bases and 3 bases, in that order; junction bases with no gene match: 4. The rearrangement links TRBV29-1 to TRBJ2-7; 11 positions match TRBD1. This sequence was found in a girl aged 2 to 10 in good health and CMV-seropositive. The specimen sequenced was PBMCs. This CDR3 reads CSVAGTGGYEQYF. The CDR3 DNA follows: TGCAGCGTAGCCGGGACAGGGGGCTACGAGCAGTACTTC.